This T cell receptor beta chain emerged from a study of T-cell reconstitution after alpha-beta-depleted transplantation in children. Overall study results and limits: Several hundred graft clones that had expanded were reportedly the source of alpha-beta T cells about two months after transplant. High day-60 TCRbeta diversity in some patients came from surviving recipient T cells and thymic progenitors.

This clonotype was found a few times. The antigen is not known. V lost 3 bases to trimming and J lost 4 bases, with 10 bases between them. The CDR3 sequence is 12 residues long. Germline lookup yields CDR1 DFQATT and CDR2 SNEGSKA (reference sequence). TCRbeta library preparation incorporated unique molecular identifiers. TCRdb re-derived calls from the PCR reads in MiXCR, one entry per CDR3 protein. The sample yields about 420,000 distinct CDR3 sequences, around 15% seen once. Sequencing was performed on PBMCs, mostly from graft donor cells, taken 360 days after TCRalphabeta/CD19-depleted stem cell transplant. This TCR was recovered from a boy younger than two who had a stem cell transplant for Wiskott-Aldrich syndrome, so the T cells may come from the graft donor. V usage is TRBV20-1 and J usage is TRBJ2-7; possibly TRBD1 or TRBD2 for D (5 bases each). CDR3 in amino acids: CSASRGPYEQYF. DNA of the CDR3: TGCAGTGCTAGCCGGGGACCTTACGAGCAGTACTTC.